The T cell receptor (beta chain) under discussion was sequenced for a study of blood T cell repertoires in COVID-19. Turning to the study itself: COVID-19 samples from acute and convalescent phases originated in the United States, Italy and Spain. Sample material is recorded as cDNA or gDNA derived from T cells, B-cell-depleted T cells, or PBMCs.

As handled by the study authors: Cell counts per sample came from amplifying reference gene primers. Some clones are missing from TCRdb's copy, which holds only in-frame ones; the method was immunoSEQ multiplex PCR. The D gene and trimming were derived from the DNA, and the V and J assignments and clone size from that table. The table records under 200,000 clones, more than 75% of them present only once. The V end was cut by 3 bases, the J end by 6 bases, with 19 bases between. The CDR3 has 15 residues. Looked up from germline, CDR1 is SGDLS and CDR2 is YYNGEE. The specimen sequenced was peripheral blood. The sequence came from an elderly woman with acute or convalescent COVID-19. This sequence joins TRBV9 and TRBJ2-7; D perhaps matches TRBD2 (5 bases). The CDR3 nucleotides read TGTGCCAGCAGCGCCCGGGGTAGCGTCCCGGGCGAGCAGTACTTC. Amino acid sequence: CASSARGSVPGEQYF.